This TCR beta chain was identified in a study of OX40 agonist ivuxolimab in advanced cancers. At the level of the study: Patients were treated with intravenous ivuxolimab, dosed at 0.01 to 10 mg/kg and infused every 2 weeks. Dose-escalation cases comprised hepatocellular carcinoma, melanoma, renal cell or head and neck cancer.

Assay used: immunoSEQ multiplex PCR; TCRdb lists only in-frame clones, some missing. The data show around 90,000 clones, with over 75% seen just once and approximately 4% held by the top ten. Germline-derived CDR1 and CDR2 are MNHEY and SVGAGI. The CDR3 loop spans 14 amino acids. With 5 bases removed from V and 4 bases from J, the gap between germline ends came to 15 bases. This TCR came from an adult with an advanced solid tumor such as melanoma, head and neck, liver or kidney cancer. Sequenced material: CD4+ or CD8+ T cells sorted from blood, taken in a trial of the OX40 agonist ivuxolimab. The chain carries TRBV6-5 and TRBJ2-7; no clear D gene. The CDR3 DNA is TGTGCCAGCAGTGCGGACGGGTCTGGATACGAGCAGTACTTC. Protein: CASSADGSGYEQYF.